The T cell receptor beta chain under discussion was sequenced for a study of cytomegalovirus exposure and HLA in healthy donors. Study-level points and caveats: CMV antigen specificity was confirmed in vitro for a few CMV-associated chains. Approximately 18,000 TCR beta sequences were associated with HLA alleles at 0.05 false discovery rate in a later analysis.

Notes on this clone: What it binds is not known.

PCR amplification relied on 60 Vbeta primers (plus 13 Jbeta primers). Assay: immunoSEQ multiplex PCR; the TCRdb copy retains only in-frame clones and omits some. The sample lists about 150,000 clones; roughly 77% were seen once. CDR1 is MNHEY and CDR2 is SMNVEV in the germline V gene (reference sequence). Unmatched junction bases numbered 4, after V lost 3 bases and J lost 3 bases. The CDR3 has 15 amino acids. This sequence originates from a male donor in good health and CMV-seronegative. Sequenced material: PBMCs. The rearrangement links TRBV27 to TRBJ2-1, with TRBD1 matching 8 bases. DNA of the CDR3: TGTGCCAGCAGTTTTTGGGACAGGCACTACAATGAGCAGTTCTTC. Translating it yields CASSFWDRHYNEQFF.